The clone carrying this TCR beta chain showed up many times. Its target is not known. The data belong to a study of human T cells and chemical hapten exposure. Noted time point: patch test 1, 2 weeks after DPC sensitization. Sample treatment: therapeutic diphenylcyclopropenone sensitization with weekly scalp DPC. Donors, patients with alopecia ranging from 18 to 70 years old and judged suitable for DPC, provided samples. The length of the CDR3 is 15 residues. Germline-derived CDR1 and CDR2 are SEHNR and FQNEAQ (reference sequence). V lost 6 bases to trimming and J lost 1 base, with 16 bases between them. TCRdb re-called the RACE reads with MiXCR, one entry per CDR3 protein. The repertoire has 300,000 to 450,000 distinct CDR3 sequences, approximately 5.1% of them found once; the top ten carry over 2%. Overall study results and limits: Counts of TCRs expanded at PT1 correlated positively with patch test score. All donors were alopecia patients, so their immunity may differ from that of healthy people. Against controls, expanded TCRs gave rise to significantly more large CDR3 similarity clusters.

Here the sequenced sample was whole blood, taken in connection with sensitization to the hapten diphenylcyclopropenone (DPC). This clonotype was obtained from a woman in her fifties or sixties with alopecia areata. Some clones in this sample may be carry-over from other donors' samples. The chain joins TRBV7-9 to TRBJ2-7; D is perhaps TRBD1 (6 bases). This CDR3 is CASSQTTGRSYEQYF. The CDR3 DNA is TGTGCCAGCAGTCAAACGACAGGCCGGTCCTACGAGCAGTACTTC.